This TCR beta chain was identified in a study of cytomegalovirus exposure and HLA in healthy donors. Study-level information: As an earlier analysis found, around 200 million T cells yielded about 120 million unique TCR beta sequences. Findings and caveats of the study: In a later analysis, at a false discovery rate of 0.05, roughly 17,000 TCR beta sequences were associated with HLA alleles.

This clone has only a few counts. Its antigen is unidentified. Vbeta (60) and Jbeta (13) primers were used in the PCR. Data came from immunoSEQ multiplex PCR; TCRdb stores just in-frame clones and leaves some out. The sample contains about 200,000 clones, 82% of which appear only once. The material sequenced was PBMCs. The TCR comes from a woman aged 50 to 60 in good health and CMV-seropositive.

The CDR3 reads CASSSWTGMDEQFF. DNA for the CDR3: TGTGCCAGCAGCTCTTGGACAGGGATGGATGAGCAGTTCTTC. The chain employs TRBV7-9 and TRBJ2-1, with 8 bases fitting TRBD1. The trim removed 4 bases at V and 8 bases at J, leaving 7 bases unmatched. This CDR3 spans 14 amino acids. Germline CDR1 reads SEHNR; CDR2 reads FQNEAQ (reference sequence).